This T cell receptor (beta chain) was profiled in a study of cytomegalovirus exposure and HLA in healthy donors. Study results and limitations: Only CMV serostatus was available as immune exposure information. When analyzed later, the rates of TCR association showed variation by HLA locus, with DRB1 the most and HLA-C the fewest. A later analysis linked a missense variant in DCLRE1C to the trimming of TCR beta V and J genes.

60 Vbeta and 13 Jbeta primers were used in PCR. Only in-frame clones appear in the TCRdb table, and some are missing; sequencing was by immunoSEQ multiplex PCR. This sample has just over 150,000 clones, with about 76% found just once. Comment on this clone: Its antigen is not identified.

CDR3 length equals 14 residues. Trimming left V 2 bases short and J 5 bases short, with 12 bases between. From germline, CDR1 is MDHEN and CDR2 SYDVKM. J is TRBJ1-2 and V is TRBV28, with D perhaps TRBD1 (5 bases). The specimen sequenced was PBMCs. The sequence was obtained from a female donor in good health and CMV-seronegative. For the CDR3, the DNA is TGTGCCAGCAGTTTAAACGCAGGGTTATATGGCTACACCTTC. It is translated as CASSLNAGLYGYTF.